A single sample is the source of the 7 T cell receptor beta chains below, sequenced in a study of CD4+ T cells in melanoma. Here immunoSEQ multiplex PCR was the method, and the copy in TCRdb shows in-frame clones only, minus some. Here the sample spans 11,000 or so clones, approximately 66% being singletons. Specimen: cells from a culture (not recorded whether cultured in vitro). The receptors derive from a human donor with melanoma.

The chain combines TRBV7-9 with TRBJ1-1; D is perhaps TRBD1 (6 bases). Per germline, CDR1 SEHNR and CDR2 FQNEAQ (reference sequence). Trimming shortened V by 5 bases and J by 4 bases, and 17 bases separated the two germline ends. CDR3 length equals 15 residues. CDR3 amino acids: CASSRRGGGGTEAFF. The CDR3 DNA is TGTGCCAGCAGCCGGAGGGGGGGAGGCGGCACTGAAGCTTTCTTT.

This clone appeared a few times. The chain couples TRBV6-6 to TRBJ1-1; no definite D call. Per germline, CDR1 MNHNY and CDR2 SVGAGI (reference sequence). V was pared by 6 bases and J by 1 base, with 12 bases between. CDR3 length equals 14 residues. CDR3 in amino acids: CASRNRGENTEAFF. The CDR3 DNA sequence: TGTGCCAGCAGGAATCGTGGGGAGAACACTGAAGCTTTCTTT.

This clone appeared once. The rearrangement joins TRBV6-1 to TRBJ2-4; unclear D gene. The CDR3 loop spans 15 amino acids. The V gene's germline CDR1 is MNHNS and CDR2 SASEGT. V was cut by 0 bases and J by 0 bases, with 6 bases left in between. The CDR3 DNA is TGTGCCAGCAGTGAAGCGAAAATAGCCAAAAACATTCAGTACTTC. This encodes CASSEAKIAKNIQYF.

Comment on this clone: The conserved phenylalanine or tryptophan is not found at the CDR3 terminus, so this likely reflects a read error. The chain has TRBV6-1 and TRBJ1-2, with 7 bases matching TRBD1. Trimming took 6 bases from V and 2 from J; bases not matched to a gene: 9. Germline CDR1 reads MNHNS; CDR2 reads SASEGT. The CDR3 extends over 15 amino acids. CDR3 protein: CASRGGREENYGYTL. As DNA, the CDR3 is TGTGCCAGCAGAGGGGGCAGGGAAGAGAACTATGGCTACACCCTC.

The V and J genes are TRBV11-2 and TRBJ1-2; 10 nucleotides match TRBD1. The CDR3 totals 15 residues. The V and J ends lost 6 bases and 7 bases, in that order; junction bases with no gene match: 11. Germline CDR1 reads SGHAT; CDR2 reads FQNNGV. As DNA, the CDR3 is TGTGCCAGCAGTAGAGGACAGGGGGTTGGTAGTGGCTACACCTTC. Protein product: CASSRGQGVGSGYTF. The whole variable domain, remainder taken from reference TRBV11-2 and TRBJ1-2, is EAGVAQSPRYKIIEKRQSVAFWCNPISGHATLYWYQQILGQGPKLLIQFQNNGVVDDSQLPKDRFSAERLKGVDSTLKIQPAKLEDSAVYLCASSRGQGVGSGYTFGSGTRLTVV.

About this clone: At one boundary the junction diverges from the germline segment, which might be a read error. The chain recombines TRBV30 with TRBJ1-2; D is uncertain. CDR1 and CDR2 from the germline V gene are GTSNPN and SVGIG (reference sequence). The CDR3 runs to 12 residues. CDR3 protein: CAWSVQGASLNF. In DNA, the CDR3 is TGTGCCTGGAGTGTACAAGGCGCCAGCCTTAACTTC.

The gene calls are TRBV7-6 and TRBJ2-1, with D possibly being TRBD2 (6 bases). This CDR3 region has 15 residues. V shed 3 bases and J shed 9 bases, with 18 bases lying between them. CDR1 and CDR2 from the germline V gene are SGHVS and FNYEAQ. The CDR3 DNA is TGTGCCAGCAGCTTGACACTCAATGTAGCGGCTGAGCAGTTCTTC. Amino acids: CASSLTLNVAAEQFF.